The clone carrying this T cell receptor beta chain was counted a single time. This CDR3 region has 13 residues. V shed 8 bases and J shed 5 bases, with 15 bases lying between them. Germline loops: CDR1 LNHDA, CDR2 SQIVND (reference sequence). How the authors handled the data: Amplification with reference gene primers provided the estimates of nucleated cell counts. The data were produced by immunoSEQ multiplex PCR, yet TCRdb's version contains in-frame clones alone and is incomplete. Clone size and V and J calls were adopted from that table, with D and trimming inferred from the DNA. The sample shows 210,000 or so clones, approximately 90% of them seen only once. These data are taken from a study of blood T cell repertoires in COVID-19. Study background: The analysed material was cDNA or gDNA that came from T cells, B-cell-depleted T cells, or PBMCs.

The sequence was collected from a middle-aged woman with acute or convalescent COVID-19. This chain links TRBV19 with TRBJ1-1; D gene uncertain. The material sequenced was peripheral blood. DNA for the CDR3: TGTGCCAGTGCCCTGATTGGGCGTACTGAAGCTTTCTTT. Translated: CASALIGRTEAFF.